This T cell receptor beta chain originates from a study of blood T cell repertoires in COVID-19. Whole-study context: Some COVID-19 samples were acute and others convalescent; all came from the United States, Italy and Spain.

The CDR3 contains 17 residues. Germline V CDR1 and CDR2: MNHNS, SASEGT. Original data processing: Scientists estimated how many nucleated cells there were by amplifying reference gene primers. Only in-frame clones appear in the TCRdb table, and some are missing; sequencing was by immunoSEQ multiplex PCR. That table furnishes V, J and clone size, whereas the DNA furnished D and trimming. The data show some 88,000 clones, with around 79% seen just once and 24% held by the top ten. Note on this clone: One end of the junction varies from germline; a read error may be responsible.

This receptor was taken from a human donor in a cohort sampled during active COVID-19. The sample comprised peripheral blood. The chain is built from TRBV6-1 and TRBJ2-7; 10 bases are shared with TRBD2. CDR3: CASSKAALAGQTYEQYF. Here the CDR3 DNA reads TGTGCCAGCAGTAAAGCCGCACTAGCGGGGCAAACCTACGAGCAGTACTTC.